The rows below give T cell receptor beta chains drawn from one sample of a study of monozygotic twins with inflammatory bowel disease. TCRdb re-called the 5' RACE reads and catalogs CDR3 proteins one per entry, DNA excluded. The repertoire table contains about 450,000 distinct CDR3 sequences. The sequencing sample was made of blood. All receptors come from a human donor with ulcerative colitis or Crohn's disease, or a healthy co-twin of an affected twin (not recorded which). Each CDR3 is given with its conserved first and last residue.

J gene: TRBJ2-6
V gene: TRBV11-1
CDR3 length: 19
CDR3 protein: CASSLLRGISGSGANVLTF

J gene: TRBJ1-2
V gene: TRBV4-2
CDR3 length: 18
CDR3 protein: CASRPNPTGVGRFEGYTF

J gene: TRBJ1-2
V gene: TRBV2
CDR3 length: 14
CDR3 protein: CASKWDSLLGGYTF

J gene: TRBJ2-1
V gene: TRBV5-1
CDR3 length: 19
CDR3 protein: CASSLGAATYPNKGNEQFF

J gene: TRBJ2-3
V gene: TRBV4-3
CDR3 length: 16
CDR3 protein: CASSRAGGRSTDTQYF

J gene: TRBJ1-1
V gene: TRBV9
CDR3 length: 13
CDR3 protein: CASSVGTGTEAFF

J gene: TRBJ2-7
V gene: TRBV10-3
CDR3 length: 16
CDR3 protein: CAISEFLGEGAYEQYF

J gene: TRBJ2-5
V gene: TRBV7-2
CDR3 length: 13
CDR3 protein: CASSFAGIETQYF

J gene: TRBJ1-2
V gene: TRBV19
CDR3 length: 14
CDR3 protein: CASRPGTANYGYTF

J gene: TRBJ1-4
V gene: TRBV7-9
CDR3 length: 13
CDR3 protein: CATRPQGNEKLFF

J gene: TRBJ1-1
V gene: TRBV23-1
CDR3 length: 15
CDR3 protein: CASSHPGRGGTEAFF

J gene: TRBJ2-2
V gene: TRBV4-2
CDR3 length: 17
CDR3 protein: CASSRTSGGAYTGELFF

J gene: TRBJ2-5
V gene: TRBV7-2
CDR3 length: 14
CDR3 protein: CASSPGLIQETQYF

J gene: TRBJ1-2
V gene: TRBV7-2
CDR3 length: 13
CDR3 protein: CASSRLEGPGYTF

J gene: TRBJ1-1
V gene: TRBV7-9
CDR3 length: 15
CDR3 protein: CASSYGPLTARGAFF

J gene: TRBJ2-3
V gene: TRBV5-1
CDR3 length: 15
CDR3 protein: CASSLGTQITDTQYF

J gene: TRBJ2-6
V gene: TRBV18
CDR3 length: 16
CDR3 protein: CASSPQTDSGANVLTF

J gene: TRBJ2-1
V gene: TRBV19
CDR3 length: 15
CDR3 protein: CASSMGRGIYNEQFF

J gene: TRBJ2-3
V gene: TRBV20-1
CDR3 length: 12
CDR3 protein: CSASIGADTQYF

J gene: TRBJ1-1
V gene: TRBV4-1
CDR3 length: 16
CDR3 protein: CASGPLGRDGRTEAFF

J gene: TRBJ2-3
V gene: TRBV20-1
CDR3 length: 14
CDR3 protein: CSASGNSFTDTQYF

J gene: TRBJ2-7
V gene: TRBV15
CDR3 length: 15
CDR3 protein: CATSRERGGTYEQYF

J gene: TRBJ2-4
V gene: TRBV29-1
CDR3 length: 13
CDR3 protein: CSAVTGLLGGQYF

J gene: TRBJ2-3
V gene: TRBV28
CDR3 length: 13
CDR3 protein: CASSSTGRGKWYF

J gene: TRBJ1-3
V gene: TRBV6-6
CDR3 length: 14
CDR3 protein: CASINTTSGNTIYF

J gene: TRBJ2-2
V gene: TRBV20-1
CDR3 length: 15
CDR3 protein: CSARSVTVNTGELFF

J gene: TRBJ2-7
V gene: TRBV7-9
CDR3 length: 15
CDR3 protein: CASSLQADRDHEQYF